Sequencing of this T cell receptor beta chain was carried out in a study of CD8+CD57+ T cells in acquired aplastic anemia. Study summary: Isolated CD4+ and CD8+ cells, once sorted, yielded DNA averaging around 3.3 ug.

The template used for profiling TCR beta VDJ and CDR3 was genomic DNA. One entry per CDR3 protein results from TCRdb running MiXCR on the reads. The repertoire holds approximately 170,000 distinct CDR3 sequences, with about 53% as singletons. General observations from the study: Patients and controls had in common approximately 28 CD8+ CDR3 sequences. A significant difference in CD8+ Simpson's diversity between patients and controls was not found.

This clonotype was recorded a few times. Its antigen remains unknown. What was sequenced was sorted CD4+, CD8+, or CD8+CD57+ T cells (not recorded which) from PBMCs. This clonotype was obtained from a human donor in good health, serving as a control.

CDR3 nucleotides: TGTGCCAGCAGTTTCCTCCTCAGGGTGGGCAACACTGAAGCTTTCTTT. Protein sequence: CASSFLLRVGNTEAFF. The chain carries TRBV28 and TRBJ1-1; a weak D match, TRBD1 (5 bases). Germline loops: CDR1 MDHEN, CDR2 SYDVKM. V was cut by 3 bases and J by 2 bases, with 16 bases left in between. The CDR3 length is 16 residues.